This record covers a single TCR beta chain. Antigen specificity is unknown. Sequencing used cDNA as its template, made by extracting RNA and reverse transcribing it. Method: immunoSEQ multiplex PCR; TCRdb's copy keeps in-frame clones and lacks some. The repertoire holds some 170,000 clones, with 65% to 75% as singletons. The data belong to a study of CD8+ T cells in alopecia areata. The wider study: Treated patients received oral tofacitinib, 5 to 10 mg twice daily. Study-wide points: Scalp data also include sequences from resident alphabeta T cells of normal skin.

CDR1 is SNHLY and CDR2 is FYNNEI in the germline V gene. CDR3 length: 16 residues. Trimming removed 2 bases from V and 2 bases from J; junction bases left unmatched: 7. This specimen was CD8+ T cells sorted from blood, taken at week 0. The clonotype originates from a human donor with alopecia areata. The V gene is TRBV2, the J gene TRBJ2-5; the match to TRBD1 covers 8 bases. The DNA of the CDR3 is TGTGCCAGCAGTGAATTAGGACAGGGACAGCAAGAGACCCAGTACTTC. Translating it yields CASSELGQGQQETQYF. The variable domain in full, completed from reference TRBV2 and TRBJ2-5, reads EPEVTQTPSHQVTQMGQEVILRCVPISNHLYFYWYRQILGQKVEFLVSFYNNEISEKSEIFDDQFSVERPDGSNFTLKIRSTKLEDSAMYFCASSELGQGQQETQYFGPGTRLLVL.